This TCR beta chain was captured in a study of cytomegalovirus exposure and HLA in healthy donors. The wider study: Ancestry clustering placed about four fifths of several hundred genotyped donors in the Caucasian-associated cluster.

The CDR3 covers 16 residues. Trimming left V 1 base short and J 3 bases short, with 16 bases between. The germline V gene has CDR1 MDHEN and CDR2 SYDVKM. PCR was performed using 60 Vbeta and 13 Jbeta primers. Assay: immunoSEQ multiplex PCR; the TCRdb copy retains only in-frame clones and omits some. The sample lists under 200,000 clones; around 86% were seen once. The clonotype originates from a girl aged 2 to 10 in good health and CMV-seropositive. Specimen: PBMCs. The rearrangement uses TRBV28 and TRBJ2-7; D might be TRBD2 (6 bases). The CDR3 DNA is TGTGCCAGCAGTTTATCGCCCGACTGGGGGGTCTACGAGCAGTACTTC. This sequence encodes CASSLSPDWGVYEQYF.